This T cell receptor (beta chain) is from a study of beta chain features in type 1 diabetes. Study results and limitations: TCRB CDR3 length was moderately but significantly reduced in all four CD4+ subsets of Type 1 diabetes patients. Whether HLA type influences TCRB rearrangement remained unresolved here.

In its sample, this clone was seen a few times. Its antigen remains unknown. Since all of the isolated RNA was reverse transcribed, expressed TCRB transcripts were what got sequenced. Profiling relied on immunoSEQ multiplex PCR, and the TCRdb table lists in-frame clones only, not all of them. Among 250,000 to 350,000 clones listed, 12% to 15% were seen once. Germline CDR1 and CDR2: MNHEY and SMNVEV (reference sequence). The CDR3 has 16 amino acids. The V end was cut by 1 base, the J end by 8 bases, with 15 bases between. The chain joins TRBV27 to TRBJ1-6; perhaps TRBD1 as D (6 bases). The sample consisted of central memory CD4+ T cells from blood. The clonotype was recovered from a man aged 25 to 40 in good health. DNA for the CDR3: TGTGCCAGCAGTTTATGGTTAGGGGGTGGTGATTCACCCCTCCACTTT. Its translation: CASSLWLGGGDSPLHF.